These 12 T cell receptor beta chains were sequenced from one sample in a study of shared clonotypes between healthy human individuals. Libraries were prepared by immunoSEQ multiplex PCR; TCRdb keeps only in-frame clonotypes and omits some of them. The sample includes about 2.3 million clones, over 90% of them seen just once. The material sequenced was naive CD4+ T cells from PBMCs. Subset denoted: CD45RA+ positively selected. The receptor set was obtained from a man between 18 and 29 years old in good health. Some clones in this sample may be carry-over from other donors' samples.

This sequence joins TRBV28 and TRBJ2-7; the match to TRBD2 covers 12 bases. The V and J ends lost 8 bases and 10 bases, in that order; junction bases with no gene match: 15. The CDR3 covers 15 residues. Looked up from germline, CDR1 is MDHEN and CDR2 is SYDVKM. The chain's CDR3 is CASSSQGLAGGPQYF. CDR3 sequence (DNA): TGTGCCAGCTCTTCGCAGGGGCTAGCGGGAGGGCCCCAGTACTTC.

This rearrangement joins TRBV19 to TRBJ2-1; 11 bases fit TRBD1. This CDR3 region has 16 residues. Germline CDR1 is LNHDA and CDR2 is SQIVND (reference sequence). V lost 5 bases to trimming and J lost 2 bases; unmatched junction nucleotides: 5. The CDR3 DNA sequence: TGTGCCAGTAGTCCCGAGGGACAGGGGGCCTACAATGAGCAGTTCTTC. This codes for CASSPEGQGAYNEQFF.

The V gene is TRBV6-5, the J gene TRBJ2-7, with D perhaps being TRBD1 or TRBD2 (6 bases each). Trimming took off 0 bases at V and 3 bases at J, with 12 bases between the two ends. The CDR3 contains 15 residues. From germline, CDR1 is MNHEY and CDR2 SVGAGI. The CDR3 sequence: CASSYSRGANYEQYF. In nucleotides, the CDR3 is TGTGCCAGCAGTTACTCGAGGGGGGCTAACTACGAGCAGTACTTC.

The chain recombines TRBV7-9 with TRBJ2-1; D perhaps matches TRBD2 (5 bases). Trimming left V 0 bases short and J 2 bases short, with 8 bases between. There are 15 residues in the CDR3. CDR1 and CDR2 from the germline V gene are SEHNR and FQNEAQ (reference sequence). CDR3 nucleotides: TGTGCCAGCAGCTTAGCCTGGGAGCCCTACAATGAGCAGTTCTTC. Amino acids: CASSLAWEPYNEQFF.

The V call is TRBV5-1, the J call TRBJ1-1; unclear D gene. CDR3 length equals 16 residues. V lost 3 bases and J 0 bases, leaving 15 bases between the germline ends. Germline values: CDR1 SGHRS, CDR2 YFSETQ. CDR3 bases: TGCGCCAGCAGCTCATCCCCGCTGGGTATGAACACTGAAGCTTTCTTT. Translated, it gives CASSSSPLGMNTEAFF. The full variable domain, its missing parts supplied by reference TRBV5-1 and TRBJ1-1, is KAGVTQTPRYLIKTRGQQVTLSCSPISGHRSVSWYQQTPGQGLQFLFEYFSETQRNKGNFPGRFSGRQFSNSRSEMNVSTLELGDSALYLCASSSSPLGMNTEAFFGQGTRLTVV.

As regards this clone: Other DNA sequences in the sample encode the same CDR3. V is TRBV5-1 and J is TRBJ2-1; 8 positions agree with TRBD2. The V and J ends lost 0 bases and 7 bases, in that order; junction bases with no gene match: 3. The CDR3 sequence is 14 residues long. Germline CDR1 and CDR2: SGHRS and YFSETQ. The CDR3 coding sequence is TGCGCCAGCAGCTTGGCTCTAGCGGGTAATGAGCAGTTCTTC. Amino acid sequence: CASSLALAGNEQFF.

This clone was picked up one time. This chain connects TRBV5-1 to TRBJ2-7; TRBD2 agrees at 9 bases. V lost 4 bases to trimming and J lost 0 bases; unmatched junction nucleotides: 5. Germline assignment: CDR1 SGHRS and CDR2 YFSETQ. The CDR3 totals 15 residues. Here the CDR3 DNA reads TGCGCCAGCAGCCGTATAGCGGGAGACTCCTACGAGCAGTACTTC. It codes for CASSRIAGDSYEQYF.

As concerns this clone: This specimen includes other DNA sequences encoding the same CDR3. J is TRBJ2-7 and V is TRBV7-2; 9 bases agree with TRBD1. The CDR3 loop spans 14 amino acids. V lost 5 bases to trimming and J lost 0 bases; unmatched junction nucleotides: 2. CDR1 and CDR2 from the germline V gene are SGHTA and FQGNSA. The CDR3 here is CASSLTGGSYEQYF. CDR3 nucleotide sequence: TGTGCCAGCAGCCTGACAGGGGGCTCCTACGAGCAGTACTTC.

The CDR3 region has the DNA TGCGCCAGCAGCTTGGGCTTAGCGGAACCGTTCTACAATGAGCAGTTCTTC. Translating it yields CASSLGLAEPFYNEQFF. V gene TRBV5-1 combines with J gene TRBJ2-1; a weak D match, TRBD2 (6 bases). CDR1 and CDR2 from the germline V gene are SGHRS and YFSETQ. The V end was cut by 0 bases, the J end by 3 bases, with 16 bases between. The CDR3 runs to 17 residues.

The rearrangement joins TRBV4-2 to TRBJ2-7; TRBD2 agrees at 7 bases. Looked up from germline, CDR1 is LGHNA and CDR2 is YNFKEQ. The length of the CDR3 is 15 residues. The V segment lost 0 bases and the J segment 2 bases; nucleotides outside the gene matches: 4. CDR3 nucleotide sequence: TGTGCCAGCAGCCAAGATCGGGGGGATCCCTACGAGCAGTACTTC. Its protein is CASSQDRGDPYEQYF.

This chain links TRBV7-2 with TRBJ2-4; D might be TRBD1 or TRBD2, each matching 5 bases. V was shortened by 1 base and J by 1 base, with 5 bases between the two germline ends. The CDR3 extends over 14 amino acids. Germline assignment: CDR1 SGHTA and CDR2 FQGNSA. CDR3 sequence (DNA): TGTGCCAGCAGCTTAGGGGGGGCCAAAAACATTCAGTACTTC. Its translation: CASSLGGAKNIQYF.

This clone came up once. The genes are TRBV14 and TRBJ1-2; no firm D call. This CDR3 has 17 residues. Germline V lookup: CDR1 SGHDN, CDR2 FVKESK. With 4 bases removed from V and 4 bases from J, the gap between germline ends came to 22 bases. The CDR3 is CASSPLDVGSRGYGYTF. CDR3 bases: TGTGCCAGCAGCCCCCTCGATGTCGGCTCTCGGGGCTATGGCTACACCTTC.